What follows are 8 T cell receptor beta chains derived from one specimen sequenced in a study of blood T cell repertoires in COVID-19. The data were produced by immunoSEQ multiplex PCR, yet TCRdb's version contains in-frame clones alone and is incomplete. This table holds hundreds of thousands of clones, about 91% found once. Sequenced material: PBMCs or T cells enriched from blood (not recorded which). These receptors all come from a woman aged 45-60 years with acute COVID-19.

The chain links TRBV11-1 to TRBJ1-1; 7 bases map to TRBD1. The CDR3 is made up of 14 amino acids. CDR1 is SGHAT and CDR2 is FQDESV in the germline V gene (reference sequence). The trim removed 4 bases at V and 5 bases at J, leaving 7 bases unmatched. CDR3 sequence reads: CASSSSTGITEAFF. CDR3 bases: TGTGCCAGCAGCTCGTCGACAGGGATAACTGAAGCTTTCTTT.

This clone turned up a few times. The chain couples TRBV9 to TRBJ2-1, with TRBD1 matching over 7 bases. Unmatched junction bases numbered 10, after V lost 3 bases and J lost 7 bases. The CDR3 has 15 residues. Germline V lookup: CDR1 SGDLS, CDR2 YYNGEE. CDR3 residues: CASSARAGGWNEQFF. The DNA of the CDR3 is TGTGCCAGCAGCGCTCGGGCAGGGGGTTGGAATGAGCAGTTCTTC.

This chain uses TRBV7-2 with TRBJ2-1; TRBD1 matches at 7 bases. There are 13 residues in the CDR3. V was clipped by 5 bases and J by 15 bases; unmatched bases: 13. Germline-derived CDR1 and CDR2 are SGHTA and FQGNSA. CDR3 nucleotide sequence: TGTGCCAGCAGCCAAAGTGCGACAGGGTTCCCGTTCTTC. Residues: CASSQSATGFPFF.

This chain joins TRBV9 and TRBJ2-7, with TRBD2 as a possible D gene (5 bases). Trimming removed 6 bases at V and 6 bases at J, with 19 bases between. CDR1 is SGDLS and CDR2 is YYNGEE in the germline V gene. The CDR3 covers 14 residues. CDR3 sequence: CASTPGSVPVEQYF. The CDR3, as DNA: TGTGCCAGCACGCCTGGTAGCGTCCCGGTCGAGCAGTACTTC.

The chain couples TRBV5-6 to TRBJ1-5; a possible D gene is TRBD1 (6 bases). The V and J ends lost 4 bases and 5 bases respectively, with 16 bases between them. Per the germline V gene, CDR1 is SGHDT and CDR2 is YYEEEE. This CDR3 comprises 15 residues. The CDR3 reads CASSLIGGADQPQHF. The CDR3 bases are TGTGCCAGCAGCCTGATTGGGGGGGCGGATCAGCCCCAGCATTTT.

The gene calls are TRBV2 and TRBJ2-7, with TRBD1 identical over 7 bases. The CDR3 loop spans 12 amino acids. V shed 7 bases, J shed 3 bases, and the junction held 3 bases outside the gene matches. Germline assignment: CDR1 SNHLY and CDR2 FYNNEI. Here the CDR3 reads CASNTGVYEQYF. CDR3 sequence (DNA): TGTGCCAGCAACACAGGGGTCTACGAGCAGTACTTC.

The chain recombines TRBV30 with TRBJ1-1; 12 nucleotides match TRBD1. V gave up 4 bases and J gave up 1 base; unmatched junction bases: 4. The length of the CDR3 is 15 residues. Germline V gene sequence: CDR1 GTSNPN, CDR2 SVGIG (reference sequence). CDR3 sequence: CAWKGQGARNTEAFF. In DNA, the CDR3 is TGTGCCTGGAAGGGACAGGGGGCTAGGAACACTGAAGCTTTCTTT.

Written as DNA, the CDR3 is TGTGCCAGTAGGGGCAGAACGAACACCGGGGAGCTGTTTTTT. This gives the protein CASRGRTNTGELFF. The gene calls are TRBV19 and TRBJ2-2; unclear D gene. V was pared by 6 bases and J by 0 bases, with 8 bases between. The CDR3 is made up of 14 amino acids. Per the germline V gene, CDR1 is LNHDA and CDR2 is SQIVND (reference sequence).